A selection of T cell receptor beta chains follows, all from one sample in a study of cytomegalovirus exposure and HLA in healthy donors. The data were produced by immunoSEQ multiplex PCR, yet TCRdb's version contains in-frame clones alone and is incomplete. The table shows over 110,000 clones, with over 75% occurring only once. Sequenced material: PBMCs. The receptors originated from a male donor in good health and CMV-seronegative. Both conserved end residues are part of each CDR3. Fields, in order: D gene, clone size, V gene, J gene, CDR3 DNA, CDR3 protein. The D gene is left open where the match is weak. Clone size is stated in some rows and not others, as once, few, many or a class when expanded.

D: .
size: .
V: TRBV19
J: TRBJ2-1
DNA: TGTGCCAGTAGTATAGTAGGAGGGAGCGGCAATGAGCAGTTCTTC
CDR3: CASSIVGGSGNEQFF

D: TRBD2
size: .
V: TRBV7-2
J: TRBJ2-7
DNA: TGTGCCAGCAGTCCGGGGACTAGCGGATACGAGCAGTACTTC
CDR3: CASSPGTSGYEQYF

D: .
size: few
V: TRBV29-1
J: TRBJ2-7
DNA: TGCAGCGTTGAATACGTAACAGGGAATCAGTACTTC
CDR3: CSVEYVTGNQYF

D: .
size: .
V: TRBV5-4
J: TRBJ1-2
DNA: TGTGCCAGCAGCGTACAGGGAATTCATGGCTACACCTTC
CDR3: CASSVQGIHGYTF

D: .
size: .
V: TRBV2
J: TRBJ1-1
DNA: TGTGCCAGCAGCAGGGGCATAAGGCAGTTTGAAGCTTTCTTT
CDR3: CASSRGIRQFEAFF

D: .
size: .
V: TRBV9
J: TRBJ1-5
DNA: TGTGCCAGCAGCCGAGGAGGGGTAGATCAGCCCCAGCATTTT
CDR3: CASSRGGVDQPQHF

D: TRBD1
size: .
V: TRBV5-5
J: TRBJ2-7
DNA: TGTGCCAGCAGCCCGACAGGGGCTCGACGCTACGAGCAGTACTTC
CDR3: CASSPTGARRYEQYF

D: .
size: .
V: TRBV28
J: TRBJ2-7
DNA: TGTGCCAGCAGTCTAGATTCAGGGAACCCCTACGAGCAGTACTTC
CDR3: CASSLDSGNPYEQYF

D: .
size: few
V: TRBV2
J: TRBJ1-4
DNA: TGTGCCAGCAGCCTGCCGGCAACTAATGAAAAACTGTTTTTT
CDR3: CASSLPATNEKLFF

D: .
size: .
V: TRBV12-5
J: TRBJ2-2
DNA: TGTGCTAGTGGCGACGAATGGACTGCGAGGAACACCGGGGAGCTGTTTTTT
CDR3: CASGDEWTARNTGELFF

D: .
size: .
V: TRBV27
J: TRBJ2-7
DNA: TGTGCCAGCAGTTTATCGAGGGCGGGTAGAGACTACGAGCAGTACTTC
CDR3: CASSLSRAGRDYEQYF

D: .
size: .
V: TRBV7-9
J: TRBJ2-7
DNA: TGTGCCAGCAGCTTATCTCAGGAGCAGTACTTC
CDR3: CASSLSQEQYF

D: .
size: .
V: TRBV9
J: TRBJ2-1
DNA: TGTGCCAGCAGCGTAGGGCGTAGCAGCTACAATGAGCAGTTCTTC
CDR3: CASSVGRSSYNEQFF

D: .
size: .
V: TRBV9
J: TRBJ2-3
DNA: TGTGCCAGCAGCGTAGCTAGCACAGATACGCAGTATTTT
CDR3: CASSVASTDTQYF

D: .
size: .
V: TRBV28
J: TRBJ2-2
DNA: TGTGCCAGCAGTTTGGGGCAGCACACCGGGGAGCTGTTTTTT
CDR3: CASSLGQHTGELFF

D: TRBD2
size: once
V: TRBV7-2
J: TRBJ2-4
DNA: TGTGCCAGCAGCTCAGTCCCTAGCGGGAGTATGTACATTCAGTACTTC
CDR3: CASSSVPSGSMYIQYF

D: .
size: .
V: TRBV5-6
J: TRBJ2-7
DNA: TGTGCCAGCAGCCCTGGACAGTTACAGGTATGGTACTTC
CDR3: CASSPGQLQVWYF

D: .
size: .
V: TRBV5-1
J: TRBJ2-1
DNA: TGCGCCAGCAGCTCCGGGTCGGTGTATGAGCAGTTCTTC
CDR3: CASSSGSVYEQFF

D: TRBD2
size: .
V: TRBV6-5
J: TRBJ2-3
DNA: TGTGCCAGCAGTCAACCGGGGACTAGCCCAGATACGCAGTATTTT
CDR3: CASSQPGTSPDTQYF

D: .
size: .
V: TRBV28
J: TRBJ1-2
DNA: TGTGCCAGCAGTGCCCCCCGCGGTGCGCGGTATGGCTACACCTTC
CDR3: CASSAPRGARYGYTF

D: TRBD2
size: .
V: TRBV20-1
J: TRBJ2-2
DNA: TGCAGTGCTGGGAGGGCCGGGGAGCTGTTTTTT
CDR3: CSAGRAGELFF

D: TRBD2
size: .
V: TRBV30
J: TRBJ2-5
DNA: TGTGCCTGGAGTGTAGGTATAAGACTAGCGGGACAAGAGACCCAGTACTTC
CDR3: CAWSVGIRLAGQETQYF

D: .
size: .
V: TRBV7-9
J: TRBJ1-5
DNA: TGTGCCAGCAGCTATAATAGCAATCAGCCCCAGCATTTT
CDR3: CASSYNSNQPQHF

D: .
size: .
V: TRBV7-9
J: TRBJ2-5
DNA: TGTGCCAGCAGCGCCTGGGGGGACGCCCATAAAGAGACCCAGTACTTC
CDR3: CASSAWGDAHKETQYF

D: .
size: .
V: TRBV6-5
J: TRBJ2-1
DNA: TGTGCCAGCAGTTATCACGACAGGCTCTACAATGAGCAGTTCTTC
CDR3: CASSYHDRLYNEQFF

D: TRBD1
size: once
V: TRBV5-1
J: TRBJ1-2
DNA: TGCGCCAGCAGCTTGGCCGACAGGGGGTATGGCTACACCTTC
CDR3: CASSLADRGYGYTF

D: TRBD1
size: .
V: TRBV5-8
J: TRBJ2-4
DNA: TGTGCCAGCAGCACTAGGACAGGGGATCACATTCAGTACTTC
CDR3: CASSTRTGDHIQYF

D: .
size: .
V: TRBV7-2
J: TRBJ1-1
DNA: TGTGCCAGCAGCCCACTACGGACAGACACTGAAGCTTTCTTT
CDR3: CASSPLRTDTEAFF

D: .
size: .
V: TRBV5-1
J: TRBJ1-5
DNA: TGCGCCAGCAGCTTAGGAGGGTTCAACCAGCCCCAGCATTTT
CDR3: CASSLGGFNQPQHF

D: TRBD1
size: .
V: TRBV7-9
J: TRBJ1-1
DNA: TGTGCCAGCAGCCCGGGACAGGCAAACACTGAAGCTTTCTTT
CDR3: CASSPGQANTEAFF

D: .
size: .
V: TRBV19
J: TRBJ1-1
DNA: TGTGCCAGCCCGAAATCACCTCAGGGGAACACTGAAGCTTTCTTT
CDR3: CASPKSPQGNTEAFF

D: TRBD2
size: .
V: TRBV5-6
J: TRBJ2-1
DNA: TGTGCCAGCAGCTTGTTGTTGGGCGGGAGTTATGGCAATGAGCAGTTCTTC
CDR3: CASSLLLGGSYGNEQFF

D: TRBD1
size: .
V: TRBV19
J: TRBJ2-2
DNA: TGTGCCAGTAGCCCTATGGGACAGGGAACCGGGGAGCTGTTTTTT
CDR3: CASSPMGQGTGELFF

D: TRBD1
size: few
V: TRBV4-1
J: TRBJ1-4
DNA: TGCGCCAGCAGCCAAGAGGGACAGGGGACGAGAAAACTGTTTTTT
CDR3: CASSQEGQGTRKLFF

D: .
size: once
V: TRBV7-8
J: TRBJ1-1
DNA: TGTGCCAGCAGCTTAGGCCGACTAAGGATCGAAGCTTTCTTT
CDR3: CASSLGRLRIEAFF

D: .
size: .
V: TRBV18
J: TRBJ2-3
DNA: TGTGCCAGCTCACCACCGGGAGCGGATACGCAGTATTTT
CDR3: CASSPPGADTQYF

D: TRBD1
size: .
V: TRBV7-6
J: TRBJ2-7
DNA: TGTGCCAGCAGCTCGGGACAGACCTACGAGCAGTACTTC
CDR3: CASSSGQTYEQYF

D: TRBD2
size: .
V: TRBV6-4
J: TRBJ2-3
DNA: TGTGCCAGCAGTGCATCAGCGGGAGGAACAGATACGCAGTATTTT
CDR3: CASSASAGGTDTQYF

D: TRBD2
size: .
V: TRBV4-3
J: TRBJ2-7
DNA: TGCGCCAGCAGCCCGGGACTAGCGGGAGACGACGAGCAGTACTTC
CDR3: CASSPGLAGDDEQYF

D: TRBD1
size: .
V: TRBV19
J: TRBJ1-3
DNA: TGTGCCAGTAGTTATCCGGGACAGAGCTCTGGAAACACCATATATTTT
CDR3: CASSYPGQSSGNTIYF

D: TRBD2
size: .
V: TRBV7-3
J: TRBJ2-3
DNA: TGTGCCAGCAGCAAAACTAGCGGAGCAGGCGCAGATACGCAGTATTTT
CDR3: CASSKTSGAGADTQYF

D: .
size: .
V: TRBV7-8
J: TRBJ2-7
DNA: TGTGCCAGCAGCCGGGACTTCGTCTACGAGCAGTACTTC
CDR3: CASSRDFVYEQYF

D: .
size: once
V: TRBV7-9
J: TRBJ1-1
DNA: TGTGCCAGCAGACTCGACCCGGGGGCTTTCTTT
CDR3: CASRLDPGAFF

D: .
size: few
V: TRBV19
J: TRBJ1-3
DNA: TGTGCCAGTAGTTGGGGCCTGAGCTCTGGAAACACCATATATTTT
CDR3: CASSWGLSSGNTIYF

D: TRBD1
size: .
V: TRBV6-5
J: TRBJ1-3
DNA: TGTGCCAGCAGCCGGGACAGCTACTCTGGAAACACCATATATTTT
CDR3: CASSRDSYSGNTIYF

D: .
size: .
V: TRBV7-8
J: TRBJ1-5
DNA: TGTGCCAGCAGCCCGATTGACAGGAGGCTCAATCAGCCCCAGCATTTT
CDR3: CASSPIDRRLNQPQHF

D: TRBD2
size: .
V: TRBV29-1
J: TRBJ2-1
DNA: TGCAGCGTTGTAGTCGCTTACCGGGGGGATGAGCAGTTCTTC
CDR3: CSVVVAYRGDEQFF